The 25 T cell receptor beta chains reported below all come from one sample, sequenced in a study of blood T cell repertoires in COVID-19. Profiled with immunoSEQ multiplex PCR; TCRdb holds only in-frame clones, not every one. The table lists some 290,000 clones, about nine tenths of them singletons. The sequenced material came from peripheral blood. The origin of the receptors is a woman in her 30s with COVID-19, enrolled during active disease.

V gene TRBV11-2 combines with J gene TRBJ1-4, with 8 bases that match TRBD1. The V gene's germline CDR1 is SGHAT and CDR2 FQNNGV. J was trimmed by 8 bases and V by 1 base; bases with no gene match: 9. This CDR3 spans 16 amino acids. The CDR3 DNA sequence: TGTGCCAGCAGCTTAGGTCGCAGGGGGCTAGGGGAAAAACTGTTTTTT. It yields the protein CASSLGRRGLGEKLFF. Using reference TRBV11-2 and TRBJ1-4 for the parts outside the CDR3, the full variable domain is EAGVAQSPRYKIIEKRQSVAFWCNPISGHATLYWYQQILGQGPKLLIQFQNNGVVDDSQLPKDRFSAERLKGVDSTLKIQPAKLEDSAVYLCASSLGRRGLGEKLFFGSGTQLSVL.

This clone is a singleton in its sample. This sequence joins TRBV4-1 and TRBJ2-7, with 7 bases matching TRBD2. Unmatched junction bases numbered 11, after V lost 0 bases and J lost 6 bases. The CDR3 contains 16 residues. Germline values: CDR1 MGHRA, CDR2 YSYEKL. The CDR3 DNA reads TGCGCCAGCAGCCAAGATAGGTGGCGGGAGAAGGGCGAGCAGTACTTC. As protein: CASSQDRWREKGEQYF.

The chain employs TRBV28 and TRBJ1-3; no clear D gene. V shed 3 bases and J shed 5 bases, with 8 bases lying between them. This CDR3 comprises 13 residues. The V gene's germline CDR1 is MDHEN and CDR2 SYDVKM. CDR3 bases: TGTGCCAGCAGTTTCAGGTCGCGAAACACCATATATTTT. It codes for CASSFRSRNTIYF.

This rearrangement joins TRBV2 to TRBJ2-7; 8 bases are a match to TRBD2. From germline, CDR1 is SNHLY and CDR2 FYNNEI. The CDR3 is 15 amino acids. V lost 1 base to trimming and J lost 5 bases; unmatched junction nucleotides: 7. The CDR3 reads CASSEGSGSLNEQYF. Written as DNA, the CDR3 is TGTGCCAGCAGTGAAGGGAGCGGGAGTCTCAACGAGCAGTACTTC.

V and J are TRBV28 and TRBJ2-7; 10 bases match TRBD2. J lost 2 bases, V lost 7 bases, and 2 bases had no gene match. Germline lookup yields CDR1 MDHEN and CDR2 SYDVKM. The CDR3 covers 13 residues. The CDR3 nucleotides are TGTGCCAGCAACAGCGGGAGGGCCTACGAGCAGTACTTC. Its protein product is CASNSGRAYEQYF.

The V call is TRBV10-1, the J call TRBJ1-1; D not certain. The germline gives CDR1 WNHNN, CDR2 SYGVQD (reference sequence). V was shortened by 6 bases and J by 0 bases, with 8 bases between the two germline ends. CDR3 length equals 13 residues. Here the CDR3 DNA reads TGCGCCAGCAGAGAACACCTGAACACTGAAGCTTTCTTT. Protein product: CASREHLNTEAFF.

The rearrangement joins TRBV6-5 to TRBJ2-6, with 9 bases lining up with TRBD2. CDR1 is MNHEY, CDR2 SVGAGI, per germline. CDR3 length equals 15 residues. Trimming at V came to 4 bases and at J to 4 bases, leaving 2 bases not matched to a gene. CDR3 in DNA: TGTGCCAGCAGTTTAGCGGGAGACGGGGCCAACGTCCTGACTTTC. It is translated as CASSLAGDGANVLTF.

This chain joins TRBV19 and TRBJ1-5; no clear D. The CDR3 extends over 14 amino acids. Trimming removed 6 bases at V and 0 bases at J, with 9 bases between. The germline V gene has CDR1 LNHDA and CDR2 SQIVND (reference sequence). For the CDR3, the DNA is TGTGCCAGTAGGCTGACAATTAGCAATCAGCCCCAGCATTTT. This gives the protein CASRLTISNQPQHF.

The chain combines TRBV6-5 with TRBJ2-3; 10 bases match TRBD2. Per the germline V gene, CDR1 is MNHEY and CDR2 is SVGAGI. The CDR3 runs 15 residues. The ends lost 5 bases at V and 0 bases at J; junction bases unmatched: 2. CDR3 protein: CASSPSGRSTDTQYF. In DNA form, the CDR3 reads TGTGCCAGCAGTCCTAGCGGGAGAAGCACAGATACGCAGTATTTT.

In this sample, this clone turned up once. V gene TRBV3-1 (or the pseudogene TRBV3-2) combines with J gene TRBJ2-1, with 9 bases matching TRBD2. Germline V gives CDR1 LGHDT, CDR2 YNNKEL (reference sequence). The CDR3 sequence is 17 residues long. Losses at the gene ends were 0 bases for V and 9 bases for J; bases not matched to a gene: 12. This chain's CDR3 is CASSQDIVAGVSGEQFF. CDR3 nucleotide sequence: TGTGCCAGCAGCCAAGATATCGTAGCGGGAGTTTCTGGTGAGCAGTTCTTC.

This chain links TRBV10-2 with TRBJ2-1; tentative D call: TRBD2 (5 bases). The CDR3 is 14 amino acids. Germline lookup yields CDR1 WSHSY and CDR2 SAAADI. V was shortened by 5 bases and J by 2 bases, with 10 bases between the two germline ends. The CDR3 spells CASSITRAYNEQFF. In DNA form, the CDR3 reads TGCGCCAGCAGTATAACTAGAGCCTACAATGAGCAGTTCTTC.

The rearrangement joins TRBV7-3 to TRBJ2-5; D not resolved. This CDR3 is built from 13 residues. Germline values: CDR1 SGHTA, CDR2 FQGTGA. The V end lost 5 bases, the J end lost 5 bases, and 12 bases lay between the germline ends. In DNA form, the CDR3 reads TGTGCCAGCAGCCGCGATCCGAGGGAGACCCAGTACTTC. The encoded protein is CASSRDPRETQYF.

V gene TRBV28 combines with J gene TRBJ1-6; 8 nucleotides match TRBD1. The V gene's germline CDR1 is MDHEN and CDR2 SYDVKM. V gave up 5 bases and J gave up 11 bases; unmatched junction bases: 11. The CDR3 totals 15 residues. CDR3 region: CASSPQDRGIPPLHF. The DNA of the CDR3 is TGTGCCAGCAGTCCCCAAGACAGGGGAATACCACCCCTCCACTTT. Complete variable domain (other parts from reference TRBV28 and TRBJ1-6): DVKVTQSSRYLVKRTGEKVFLECVQDMDHENMFWYRQDPGLGLRLIYFSYDVKMKEKGDIPEGYSVSREKKERFSLILESASTNQTSMYLCASSPQDRGIPPLHFGNGTRLTVT.

The genes are TRBV7-8 and TRBJ2-1; the match to TRBD1 covers 7 bases. Losses at the gene ends were 1 base for V and 5 bases for J; bases not matched to a gene: 5. Germline loops: CDR1 SGHVS, CDR2 FQNEAQ. The CDR3 is made up of 15 amino acids. The CDR3 DNA reads as TGTGCCAGCAGCTTAGGAAGAGGGACAGACAATGAGCAGTTCTTC. This encodes CASSLGRGTDNEQFF.

This clone was seen a single time. The gene calls are TRBV5-4 and TRBJ1-1, with D hard to call. Trimming shortened V by 0 bases and J by 4 bases, and 13 bases separated the two germline ends. The V gene's germline CDR1 is SGHNT and CDR2 YYREEE (reference sequence). The CDR3 consists of 15 residues. The CDR3 is CASSLGWALSTEAFF. The CDR3 DNA sequence: TGTGCCAGCAGCTTGGGGTGGGCGTTGAGCACTGAAGCTTTCTTT.

The gene calls are TRBV11-2 and TRBJ2-1, with D possibly matching TRBD1 (5 bases). CDR1 is SGHAT, CDR2 FQNNGV, per germline. The CDR3 totals 16 residues. Trimming stripped 5 bases from V and 7 bases from J, with 21 bases between. DNA of the CDR3: TGTGCCAGCAGCCCAAGTGGGGCTCCACCTCGGAATGAGCAGTTCTTC. It specifies CASSPSGAPPRNEQFF. The entire variable domain, with the rest obtained from reference TRBV11-2 and TRBJ2-1, is as follows: EAGVAQSPRYKIIEKRQSVAFWCNPISGHATLYWYQQILGQGPKLLIQFQNNGVVDDSQLPKDRFSAERLKGVDSTLKIQPAKLEDSAVYLCASSPSGAPPRNEQFFGPGTRLTVL.

The chain combines TRBV7-2 with TRBJ1-4; 7 bases are shared with TRBD1. This CDR3 has 13 amino acids. Germline-derived CDR1 and CDR2 are SGHTA and FQGNSA. V lost 5 bases and J lost 7; bases outside the gene matches: 4. The CDR3 nucleotides are TGTGCCAGCAGCCCCCGGACAGGTGAAAAACTGTTTTTT. Amino acids: CASSPRTGEKLFF.

This chain links TRBV28 with TRBJ1-2; 12 nucleotides line up with TRBD1. The CDR3 consists of 14 residues. The V gene's germline CDR1 is MDHEN and CDR2 SYDVKM. V dropped 4 bases and J dropped 7; count of bases not matched to a gene: 4. The CDR3 DNA is TGTGCCAGCAGTTGGGACAGGGGGCTCAGTGGCTACACCTTC. Residues: CASSWDRGLSGYTF.

The chain has TRBV20-1 and TRBJ2-2; no clear D. Germline lookup yields CDR1 DFQATT and CDR2 SNEGSKA (reference sequence). Trimming cost V 3 bases and J 3 bases, with 11 bases left between them. This CDR3 has 14 residues. The CDR3 region is CSASISYYTGELFF. The DNA of the CDR3 is TGCAGTGCTAGTATCTCCTACTACACCGGGGAGCTGTTTTTT.

The V gene is TRBV3-1 (or the pseudogene TRBV3-2), the J gene TRBJ2-2; D possibly corresponds to TRBD2 (5 bases). The CDR3 is 16 residues long. The germline CDR1 and CDR2 sequences are LGHDT and YNNKEL (reference sequence). Trimming removed 2 bases from V and 4 bases from J, with 14 bases in between. The CDR3 region is CASSQMSGTGTGELFF. The CDR3 DNA reads TGTGCCAGCAGCCAAATGAGCGGCACGGGCACCGGGGAGCTGTTTTTT.

This chain links TRBV9 with TRBJ2-7, with D hard to call. V shed 1 base and J shed 6 bases, with 11 bases lying between them. From germline, CDR1 is SGDLS and CDR2 YYNGEE. This CDR3 spans 13 amino acids. The CDR3 DNA follows: TGTGCCAGCAGCGTATACCCCTCGGGCGAGCAGTACTTC. Amino acids: CASSVYPSGEQYF. Looking up the rest from reference TRBV9 and TRBJ2-7 gives the full variable domain: DSGVTQTPKHLITATGQRVTLRCSPRSGDLSVYWYQQSLDQGLQFLIQYYNGEERAKGNILERFSAQQFPDLHSELNLSSLELGDSALYFCASSVYPSGEQYFGPGTRLTVT.

V gene TRBV5-5 combines with J gene TRBJ1-2; no clear D. The V end was cut by 2 bases, the J end by 2 bases, with 7 bases between. This CDR3 contains 13 residues. Per the germline V gene, CDR1 is SGHKS and CDR2 is YYEKEE (reference sequence). The CDR3 DNA is TGTGCCAGCAGCTTCAATCCCAACTATGGCTACACCTTC. This sequence encodes CASSFNPNYGYTF.

The chain uses TRBV4-1 and TRBJ1-3; no reliable D call. Germline lookup yields CDR1 MGHRA and CDR2 YSYEKL. Trimming removed 1 base from V and 2 bases from J, with 3 bases in between. CDR3 length: 13 residues. The CDR3 spells CASSQGPGNTIYF. CDR3 in DNA: TGCGCCAGCAGCCAAGGGCCTGGAAACACCATATATTTT.

This clone turned up a few times. The V and J genes are TRBV2 and TRBJ1-5; the D is unclear. The CDR3 sequence is 14 residues long. V gave up 3 bases and J gave up 0 bases, with 6 bases separating them. CDR1 and CDR2 from the germline V gene are SNHLY and FYNNEI. In nucleotides, the CDR3 is TGTGCCAGCAGTGACAGTTATAGCAATCAGCCCCAGCATTTT. Protein: CASSDSYSNQPQHF.

As for this clone: Other DNA sequences within the sample encode an identical CDR3. The genes are TRBV9 and TRBJ2-1, with 7 bases matching TRBD2. The germline CDR1 and CDR2 sequences are SGDLS and YYNGEE. Trimming cost V 0 bases and J 0 bases; bases outside gene matches: 3. There are 16 residues in the CDR3. The CDR3 coding sequence is TGTGCCAGCAGCGTAGAAGGGAGGGGCTCCTACAATGAGCAGTTCTTC. Its protein is CASSVEGRGSYNEQFF.